This TCR beta chain was found in a study of blood T cell repertoires in COVID-19. Study context: The United States, Italy and Spain were the sources of the acute and convalescent COVID-19 samples.

This clone was seen more than once but under ten times. CDR3 size: 15 residues. The ends were cut back, 2 bases at V and 7 bases at J, with 17 bases in the middle. Per germline, CDR1 LGHDT and CDR2 YNNKEL (reference sequence). How the authors handled the data: For nucleated cells, counts were estimated from reference gene primer amplification. Assay used: immunoSEQ multiplex PCR; TCRdb lists only in-frame clones, some missing. The V and J calls and the clone size are those of that table, but D and trimming were determined from the DNA. The table includes 150,000 to 200,000 clones, more than 75% detected once.

Sequencing was done on a sample of peripheral blood. The TCR comes from a man in his forties with active or convalescent COVID-19. The chain uses TRBV3-1 (or the pseudogene TRBV3-2) and TRBJ1-1; weak D call: TRBD1 (6 bases). This CDR3 reads CASSQSRGGAIEAFF. CDR3 DNA: TGTGCCAGCAGCCAATCCCGGGGGGGGGCGATTGAAGCTTTCTTT.